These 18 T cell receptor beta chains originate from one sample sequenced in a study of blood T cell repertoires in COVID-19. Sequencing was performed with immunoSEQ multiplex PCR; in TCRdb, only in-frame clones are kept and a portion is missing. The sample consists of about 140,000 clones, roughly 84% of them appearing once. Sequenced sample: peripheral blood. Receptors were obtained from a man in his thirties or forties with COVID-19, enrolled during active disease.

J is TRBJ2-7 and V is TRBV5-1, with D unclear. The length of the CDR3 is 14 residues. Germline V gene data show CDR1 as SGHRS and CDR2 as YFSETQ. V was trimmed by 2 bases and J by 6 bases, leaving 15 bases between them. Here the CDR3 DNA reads TGCGCCAGCAGCTTCTTATCCTTATCCGGCGAGCAGTACTTC. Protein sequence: CASSFLSLSGEQYF.

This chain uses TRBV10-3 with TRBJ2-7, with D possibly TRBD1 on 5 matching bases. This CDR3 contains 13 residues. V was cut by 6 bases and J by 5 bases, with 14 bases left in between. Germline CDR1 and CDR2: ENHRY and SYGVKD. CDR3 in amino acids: CAIRGSQVDEQYF. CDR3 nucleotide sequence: TGTGCCATCAGAGGTTCACAGGTAGACGAGCAGTACTTC.

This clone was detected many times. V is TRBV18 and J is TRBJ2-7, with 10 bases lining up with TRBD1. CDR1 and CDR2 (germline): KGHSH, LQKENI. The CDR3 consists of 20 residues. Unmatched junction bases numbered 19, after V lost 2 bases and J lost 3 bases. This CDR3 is CASSPRSLGTGEWYSYEQYF. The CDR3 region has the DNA TGTGCCAGCTCACCAAGGAGCTTAGGGACAGGGGAATGGTACAGCTACGAGCAGTACTTC. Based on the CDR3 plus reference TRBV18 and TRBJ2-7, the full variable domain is NAGVMQNPRHLVRRRGQEARLRCSPMKGHSHVYWYRQLPEEGLKFMVYLQKENIIDESGMPKERFSAEFPKEGPSILRIQQVVRGDSAAYFCASSPRSLGTGEWYSYEQYFGPGTRLTVT.

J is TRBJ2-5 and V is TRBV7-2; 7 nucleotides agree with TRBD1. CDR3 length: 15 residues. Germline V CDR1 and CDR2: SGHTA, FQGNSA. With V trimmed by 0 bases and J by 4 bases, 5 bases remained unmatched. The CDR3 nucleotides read TGTGCCAGCAGCTTAGCAGGCACAGGGGTAGAGACCCAGTACTTC. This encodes CASSLAGTGVETQYF.

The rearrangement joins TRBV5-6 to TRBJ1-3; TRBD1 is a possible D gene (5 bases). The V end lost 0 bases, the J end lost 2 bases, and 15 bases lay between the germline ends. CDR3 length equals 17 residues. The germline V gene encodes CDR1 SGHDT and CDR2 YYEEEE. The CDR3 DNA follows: TGTGCCAGCAGCTTGGTGGGTCTGGGGGGAACTGGAAACACCATATATTTT. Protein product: CASSLVGLGGTGNTIYF.

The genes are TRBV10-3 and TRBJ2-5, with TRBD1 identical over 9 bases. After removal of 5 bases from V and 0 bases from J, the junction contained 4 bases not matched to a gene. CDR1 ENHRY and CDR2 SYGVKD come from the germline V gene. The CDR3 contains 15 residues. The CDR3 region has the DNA TGTGCCATCAGTCCGGGACAGGGACACCAAGAGACCCAGTACTTC. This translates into CAISPGQGHQETQYF.

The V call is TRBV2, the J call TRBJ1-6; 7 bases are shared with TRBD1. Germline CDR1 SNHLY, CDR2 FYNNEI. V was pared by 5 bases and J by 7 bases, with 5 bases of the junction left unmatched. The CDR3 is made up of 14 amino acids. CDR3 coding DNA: TGTGCCAGCAGTTCGGACAGGTACAATTCACCCCTCCACTTT. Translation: CASSSDRYNSPLHF.

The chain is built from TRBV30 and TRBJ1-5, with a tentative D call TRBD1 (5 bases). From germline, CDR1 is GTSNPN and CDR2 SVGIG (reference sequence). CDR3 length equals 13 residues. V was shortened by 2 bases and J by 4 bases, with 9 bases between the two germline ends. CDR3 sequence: CAWSRQRNQPQHF. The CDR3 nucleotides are TGTGCCTGGAGTAGACAGAGAAATCAGCCCCAGCATTTT. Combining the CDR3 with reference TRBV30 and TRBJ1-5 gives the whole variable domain SQTIHQWPATLVQPVGSPLSLECTVEGTSNPNLYWYRQAAGRGLQLLFYSVGIGQISSEVPQNLSASRPQDRQFILSSKKLLLSDSGFYLCAWSRQRNQPQHFGDGTRLSIL.

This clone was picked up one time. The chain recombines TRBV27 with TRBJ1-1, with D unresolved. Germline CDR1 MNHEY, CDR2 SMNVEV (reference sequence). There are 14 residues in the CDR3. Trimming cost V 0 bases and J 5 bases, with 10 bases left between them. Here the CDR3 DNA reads TGTGCCAGCAGTTTATCTCCGATCCGGACTGAAGCTTTCTTT. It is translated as CASSLSPIRTEAFF.

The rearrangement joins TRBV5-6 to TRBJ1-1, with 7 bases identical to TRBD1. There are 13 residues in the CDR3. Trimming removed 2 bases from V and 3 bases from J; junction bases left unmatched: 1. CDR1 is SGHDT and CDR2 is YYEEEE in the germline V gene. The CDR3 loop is CASSFDRDTEAFF. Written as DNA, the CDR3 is TGTGCCAGCAGCTTCGACAGGGACACTGAAGCTTTCTTT.

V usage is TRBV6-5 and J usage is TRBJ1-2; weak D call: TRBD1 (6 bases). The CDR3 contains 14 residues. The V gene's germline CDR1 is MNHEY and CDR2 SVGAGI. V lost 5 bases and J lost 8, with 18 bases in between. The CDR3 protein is CASSPEGGRRGYTF. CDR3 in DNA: TGTGCCAGCAGTCCCGAGGGGGGGCGAAGAGGCTACACCTTC.

The CDR3 is CATSDFAGIYGYTF. CDR3 nucleotide sequence: TGTGCCACCAGTGATTTCGCAGGCATCTATGGCTACACCTTC. The genes are TRBV24-1 and TRBJ1-2; D not resolved. Germline values: CDR1 KGHDR, CDR2 SFDVKD. The CDR3 is 14 amino acids. The V end lost 1 base, the J end lost 4 bases, and 9 bases lay between the germline ends.

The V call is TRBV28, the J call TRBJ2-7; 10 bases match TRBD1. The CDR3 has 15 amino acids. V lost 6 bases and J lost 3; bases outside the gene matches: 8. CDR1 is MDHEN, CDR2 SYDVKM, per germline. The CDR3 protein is CASRPSTGGNYEQYF. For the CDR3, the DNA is TGTGCCAGCAGACCATCGACAGGGGGCAACTACGAGCAGTACTTC.

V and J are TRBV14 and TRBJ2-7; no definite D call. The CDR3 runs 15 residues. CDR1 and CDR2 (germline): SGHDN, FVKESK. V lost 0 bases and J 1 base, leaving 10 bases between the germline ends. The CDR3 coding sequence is TGTGCCAGCAGCCAAGACCTACTTACTTCCTACGAGCAGTACTTC. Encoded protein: CASSQDLLTSYEQYF. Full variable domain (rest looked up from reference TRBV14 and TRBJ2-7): EAGVTQFPSHSVIEKGQTVTLRCDPISGHDNLYWYRRVMGKEIKFLLHFVKESKQDESGMPNNRFLAERTGGTYSTLKVQPAELEDSGVYFCASSQDLLTSYEQYFGPGTRLTVT.

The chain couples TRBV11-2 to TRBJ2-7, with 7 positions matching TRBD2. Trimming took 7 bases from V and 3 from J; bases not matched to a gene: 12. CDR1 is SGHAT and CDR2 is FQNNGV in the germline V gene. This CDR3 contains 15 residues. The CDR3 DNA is TGTGCCAGCACCCGAAGGGAGCGGGGACTCTACGAGCAGTACTTC. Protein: CASTRRERGLYEQYF.

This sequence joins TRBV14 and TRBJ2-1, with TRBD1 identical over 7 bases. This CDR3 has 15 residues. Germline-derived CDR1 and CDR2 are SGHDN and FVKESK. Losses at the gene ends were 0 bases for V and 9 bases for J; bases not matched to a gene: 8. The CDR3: CASSQDSGTVAEQFF. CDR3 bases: TGTGCCAGCAGCCAAGATTCCGGGACAGTGGCTGAGCAGTTCTTC.

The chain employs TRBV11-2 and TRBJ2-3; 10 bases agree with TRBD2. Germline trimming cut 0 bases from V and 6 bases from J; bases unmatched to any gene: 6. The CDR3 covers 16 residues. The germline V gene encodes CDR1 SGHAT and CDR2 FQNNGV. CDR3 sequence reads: CASSLETSGSRDTQYF. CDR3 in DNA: TGTGCCAGCAGCTTAGAGACTAGCGGGTCCCGGGATACGCAGTATTTT. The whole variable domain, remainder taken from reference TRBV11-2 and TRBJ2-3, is EAGVAQSPRYKIIEKRQSVAFWCNPISGHATLYWYQQILGQGPKLLIQFQNNGVVDDSQLPKDRFSAERLKGVDSTLKIQPAKLEDSAVYLCASSLETSGSRDTQYFGPGTRLTVL.

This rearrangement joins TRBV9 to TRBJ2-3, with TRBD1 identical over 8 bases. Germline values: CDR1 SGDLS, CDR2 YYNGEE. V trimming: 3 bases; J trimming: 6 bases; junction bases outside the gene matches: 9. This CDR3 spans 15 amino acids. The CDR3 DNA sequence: TGTGCCAGCAGCGACGGGACAGGAAATAGGGATACGCAGTATTTT. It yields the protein CASSDGTGNRDTQYF.